Listed below are T cell receptor beta chains from one sample, sequenced in a study of blood T cell repertoires in COVID-19. Profiling relied on immunoSEQ multiplex PCR, and the TCRdb table lists in-frame clones only, not all of them. The sample records 200,000 to 250,000 clones, roughly four fifths being singletons. Sequencing was done on a sample of peripheral blood. These receptor sequences come from a woman of 80 years or more with COVID-19, enrolled during active disease. Each CDR3 is given with its conserved first and last residue. A D gene is named only where the DNA matches it firmly. Some rows mark clone size as missing; the rest say once, few, many or name a class of expanded clone.

>NA|TRBJ2-7|14|TRBV6-5|NA
TGTGCCAGCTCGGAGGGGGGGGTATCCTACGAGCAGTACTTC
CASSEGGVSYEQYF
>NA|TRBJ2-7|14|TRBV7-3|NA
TGTGCCAGCAGCCCTCGGTCGGGGTCCTACGAGCAGTACTTC
CASSPRSGSYEQYF
>NA|TRBJ2-7|14|TRBV5-6|once
TGTGCCAGCAGCCGAGGCGGTAGCCGTTACGAGCAGTACTTC
CASSRGGSRYEQYF
>NA|TRBJ1-1|11|TRBV28|NA
TGTGCCAGCAGCCACCCTAATGAAGCTTTCTTT
CASSHPNEAFF
>NA|TRBJ1-1|16|TRBV7-8|NA
TGTGCCAGCAGCTTAGCCCCCCTTGGGGGGTTCTCTGAAGCTTTCTTT
CASSLAPLGGFSEAFF
>TRBD2|TRBJ2-7|17|TRBV3-1/TRBV3-2|NA
TGTGCCAGCAGCCAATTTGGGGGGACTAGGAAAGACTACGAGCAGTACTTC
CASSQFGGTRKDYEQYF
>NA|TRBJ2-2|13|TRBV18|NA
TGTGCCAGCTCACCTCGAGCGACCGGGGAGCTGTTTTTT
CASSPRATGELFF
>NA|TRBJ2-3|17|TRBV9|NA
TGTGCCAGCAGCGTTTCTAGCGCAAGAACTAGCACAGATACGCAGTATTTT
CASSVSSARTSTDTQYF
>TRBD1|TRBJ1-6|15|TRBV27|few
TGTGCCAGCAGTCCCGGGGACAGGGGGAATTCACCCCTCCACTTT
CASSPGDRGNSPLHF
>TRBD2|TRBJ2-1|16|TRBV29-1|NA
TGCAGCGTTGACCCACTAGCGGGGGCCGTATACAATGAGCAGTTCTTC
CSVDPLAGAVYNEQFF
>TRBD2|TRBJ2-7|15|TRBV28|NA
TGTGCCAGCACCTACGGGGGGGTCCGATCCTACGAGCAGTACTTC
CASTYGGVRSYEQYF
>TRBD1|TRBJ1-5|14|TRBV3-1/TRBV3-2|NA
TGTGCCAGCAGCCCGGGACAGAGCAATCAGCCCCAGCATTTT
CASSPGQSNQPQHF
>NA|TRBJ2-7|16|TRBV21-1|NA
TGTGCCAGCAGCAACTATCCGGGACTAGCGGGGTACGAGCAGTACTTC
CASSNYPGLAGYEQYF
>NA|TRBJ1-2|12|TRBV12-3/TRBV12-4|NA
TGTGCCAGCAGTCGCCAGGGCTATGGCTACACCTTC
CASSRQGYGYTF
>NA|TRBJ1-1|14|TRBV7-9|NA
TGTGCCAGCAGCTTAGTATCGGGTCCCACTGAAGCTTTCTTT
CASSLVSGPTEAFF
>NA|TRBJ1-6|15|TRBV7-8|NA
TGTGCCAGCAGCTTAGAGTCACAGGGCTATTCACCCCTCCACTTT
CASSLESQGYSPLHF
>NA|TRBJ1-6|19|TRBV3-1/TRBV3-2|NA
TGTGCCAGCAGCCAAGCTTCTGGGAGGAGAAGCTCCTATAATTCACCCCTCCACTTT
CASSQASGRRSSYNSPLHF
>TRBD1|TRBJ1-3|16|TRBV7-8|NA
TGTGCCAGCAGCTTCCAGACAGGGGTCTCTGGAAACACCATATATTTT
CASSFQTGVSGNTIYF
>NA|TRBJ1-1|14|TRBV7-7|NA
TGTGCTAGCAGCCCGCTAGGGGGGAACACTGAAGCTTTCTTT
CASSPLGGNTEAFF
>NA|TRBJ2-7|18|TRBV5-6|NA
TGTGCCAGCAGCCTGGGGGGTAGGGGTCGACTAGGGACTCCCGAGCAGTACTTC
CASSLGGRGRLGTPEQYF
>NA|TRBJ1-2|13|TRBV19|NA
TGTGCCAGTAGTTACGGCGGCCAATATGGCTACACCTTC
CASSYGGQYGYTF
>NA|TRBJ1-2|13|TRBV5-4|NA
TGTGCCAGCAGCTCCAGGGCTAACTATGGCTACACCTTC
CASSSRANYGYTF
>NA|TRBJ2-1|17|TRBV4-1|NA
TGCGCCAGCAGCCAAGATAGCCCTACCATCTCCTACAATGAGCAGTTCTTC
CASSQDSPTISYNEQFF
>TRBD2|TRBJ2-1|14|TRBV7-9|NA
TGTGCCAGCAGCCGGGAGGGGACTTGGAATGAGCAGTTCTTC
CASSREGTWNEQFF
>NA|TRBJ1-5|14|TRBV6-5|NA
TGTGCCAGCAGTACGGGGTTCAGCAATCAGCCCCAGCATTTT
CASSTGFSNQPQHF
>TRBD1|TRBJ1-1|17|TRBV6-6|once
TGTGCCAGCAGTCCGCTGCCGGGACAGAGAACGAACACTGAAGCTTTCTTT
CASSPLPGQRTNTEAFF
>NA|TRBJ2-3|14|TRBV5-1|NA
TGCGCCAGCAGCTTGAGGCAGGACACAGATACGCAGTATTTT
CASSLRQDTDTQYF
>TRBD1|TRBJ1-1|13|TRBV2|NA
TGTGCCAGCCACAGGGGGCCGGACACTGAAGCTTTCTTT
CASHRGPDTEAFF
>NA|TRBJ2-5|14|TRBV18|once
TGTGCCAGCTCACACAGAACAGGCCAAGAGACCCAGTACTTC
CASSHRTGQETQYF
>NA|TRBJ1-1|18|TRBV10-2|NA
TGCGCCAGCAGGGGGGGGGCCAGGCCCCGAACGATGAACACTGAAGCTTTCTTT
CASRGGARPRTMNTEAFF
>NA|TRBJ1-2|17|TRBV7-9|NA
TGTGCCAGCAGCCCGTACCAGGGGCGCTTAGGGGGCTATGGCTACACCTTC
CASSPYQGRLGGYGYTF
>NA|TRBJ1-2|14|TRBV28|NA
TGTGCCAGCAGTCCTAAGCCCGGGAACTATGGCTACACCTTC
CASSPKPGNYGYTF
>NA|TRBJ1-1|15|TRBV7-6|NA
TGTGCCAGCAGCTTAGGATCGGAGGGCGGCACTGAAGCTTTCTTT
CASSLGSEGGTEAFF
>NA|TRBJ1-1|13|TRBV20-1|NA
TGCAGTGCCAGTTTCGGACAAATCACTGAAGCTTTCTTT
CSASFGQITEAFF
>TRBD2|TRBJ2-5|16|TRBV5-1|NA
TGCGCCAGCAGCTTGGCCCCTAGCGGGGGGGCCGAGACCCAGTACTTC
CASSLAPSGGAETQYF
>NA|TRBJ2-6|17|TRBV3-1/TRBV3-2|NA
TGTGCCAGCAGCCAAGGGGTACTCAGGTCTGGGGCCAACGTCCTGACTTTC
CASSQGVLRSGANVLTF
>NA|TRBJ2-7|13|TRBV2|NA
TGTGCCAGCAGTCCTTTTCCGGACAGTATGCAGTACTTC
CASSPFPDSMQYF
>TRBD1|TRBJ1-6|15|TRBV23-1|NA
TGCGCCAGCAGTCAACGGGGACAGTTAAATTCACCCCTCCACTTT
CASSQRGQLNSPLHF
>NA|TRBJ1-1|15|TRBV19|once
TGTGCCAGTACCCTCCTGGGGGGGCTGAACACTGAAGCTTTCTTT
CASTLLGGLNTEAFF
>NA|TRBJ1-3|16|TRBV18|NA
TGTGCCAGCTCACCACAGGGGCTATCCTCTGGAAACACCATATATTTT
CASSPQGLSSGNTIYF
>NA|TRBJ1-2|16|TRBV19|NA
TGTGCCAGCAACCACCCAAGCGGAGCGGGCCAACATGGCTACACCTTC
CASNHPSGAGQHGYTF
>NA|TRBJ1-6|13|TRBV5-1|few
TGCGCCAGCAGCTTGGACAGTGAATCACCCCTCCACTTT
CASSLDSESPLHF
>TRBD1|TRBJ1-4|13|TRBV19|NA
TGTGCCAGTAGTAGGGACAGAAACGAAAAACTGTTTTTT
CASSRDRNEKLFF
>NA|TRBJ1-4|14|TRBV5-1|NA
TGCGCCAGCAGCTTTTCCGGGGAACGGGAAAAACTGTTTTTT
CASSFSGEREKLFF
>NA|TRBJ1-2|15|TRBV5-6|NA
TGTGCCAGCAGCCCTAACTCGCAGGGGAACTATGGCTACACCTTC
CASSPNSQGNYGYTF
>TRBD2|TRBJ2-7|20|TRBV11-3|NA
TGTGCCAGCAGCTTAGATCTGAGGACTAGCGGGAGGGCGAGGGGCTACGAGCAGTACTTC
CASSLDLRTSGRARGYEQYF
>TRBD1|TRBJ2-1|16|TRBV6-5|NA
TGTGCCAGCAGTTTAACCGGGACAGGGGCCTACAATGAGCAGTTCTTC
CASSLTGTGAYNEQFF
>NA|TRBJ1-4|12|TRBV19|NA
TGTGCCAGTAGTCCGGGTGCGGAAAAACTGTTTTTT
CASSPGAEKLFF
>NA|TRBJ2-2|13|TRBV5-1|NA
TGCGCCAGCAGCCGGGAAGGAACCGGGGAGCTGTTTTTT
CASSREGTGELFF
>TRBD2|TRBJ2-1|18|TRBV4-1|NA
TGCGCACCCGAGGGGACTAGCGGGCCACCCTTCGAAGACAATGAGCAGTTCTTC
CAPEGTSGPPFEDNEQFF
>TRBD1|TRBJ1-2|14|TRBV7-8|NA
TGTGCCAGCAGCTTAGGACAGGGGTTAGGCGGCTACACCTTC
CASSLGQGLGGYTF
>TRBD1|TRBJ2-1|14|TRBV7-9|few
TGTGCCAGCAGCTTAGGACAGGGGTTCGATGAGCAGTTCTTC
CASSLGQGFDEQFF
>NA|TRBJ2-3|16|TRBV18|NA
TGTGCCAGCTCACCTCCGAGGGCCAGGAGCACAGATACGCAGTATTTT
CASSPPRARSTDTQYF
>TRBD1|TRBJ1-3|13|TRBV12-3/TRBV12-4|NA
TGTGCCAGCAGTATAGCAGGGGGTAACACCATATATTTT
CASSIAGGNTIYF
>NA|TRBJ1-3|14|TRBV5-6|NA
TGTGCCAGCAGCTTGTCCCGGAGGGGAAACACCATATATTTT
CASSLSRRGNTIYF
>NA|TRBJ2-5|13|TRBV5-1|NA
TGCGCCAGCAGCTTGGTTCCGGAAGAGACCCAGTACTTC
CASSLVPEETQYF
>NA|TRBJ2-3|15|TRBV23-1|NA
TGCGCCAGCAAAGAGCAGGGCCCATCCACAGATACGCAGTATTTT
CASKEQGPSTDTQYF